The T cell receptor (beta chain) described here comes from a study of molecular identifiers for immune sequencing clone quantification. Bulk TCR libraries used previously described methods and listed TCR primers. Via MiXCR, TCRdb re-called the PCR reads, giving one row per CDR3 protein. The sample includes more than 300,000 distinct CDR3 sequences, around a fifth of them seen just once. This clonotype was seen repeatedly, ten times or more. Germline V gives CDR1 SGHTA, CDR2 FQGNSA. With 3 bases clipped from V and 3 bases from J, the junction kept 7 bases outside the gene matches. The length of the CDR3 is 16 residues.

The receptor comes from a human donor in good health. Some libraries in this study had Jurkat cell RNA spiked in. The sequenced sample was naive CD8+ T cells from blood, with Jurkat cell RNA spiked in. Subset reported: FACS-sorted CD8+CD4-CCR7+CD45RA+ naive T cells. The rearrangement joins TRBV7-2 to TRBJ2-3, with TRBD2 identical over 9 bases. The CDR3 loop reads CASSFSLAGLTDTQYF. CDR3 nucleotide sequence: TGTGCCAGCAGCTTTTCGCTAGCGGGACTTACAGATACGCAGTATTTT.